This T cell receptor beta chain appears in the sequencing data of a study of PD-1 blockade in classical Hodgkin lymphoma. J gave up 7 bases and V 4 bases, and 7 bases lay outside the gene matches. The length of the CDR3 is 13 residues. Germline V lookup: CDR1 SQVTM, CDR2 ANQGSEA. Sequencing was performed with immunoSEQ multiplex PCR; in TCRdb, only in-frame clones are kept and a portion is missing. The sample yields some 13,000 clones, around 90% seen once. Each and every patient relapsed after autologous stem cell transplantation, and patients got differing brentuximab vedotin exposure. The sample consisted of peripheral blood mononuclear cells (PBMCs), taken at baseline. The receptor's source is a human donor with classical Hodgkin lymphoma. This chain links TRBV29-1 with TRBJ1-2, with 9 bases fitting TRBD1. CDR3 amino acids: CSVVITGGSGYTF. As DNA, the CDR3 is TGCAGCGTTGTAATTACAGGGGGCTCTGGCTACACCTTC.